This T cell receptor (beta chain) was captured by sequencing in a study of blood T cell repertoires in COVID-19. At the level of the study: Specimens from acute and convalescent COVID-19 originated in the United States, Italy and Spain.

The method was immunoSEQ multiplex PCR; TCRdb's version includes in-frame clones alone and lacks a portion of them. This table holds some 200,000 clones, 70% to 90% found once. The CDR3 is made up of 13 amino acids. Germline loops: CDR1 LNHDA, CDR2 SQIVND (reference sequence). The sample consisted of peripheral blood. The clonotype was recovered from a woman aged 18-29 years who had recovered from COVID-19. The chain couples TRBV19 to TRBJ1-2; D gene uncertain. CDR3 amino acids: CSLPLQPYYGYTF. Written as DNA, the CDR3 is TGTTCCCTCCCCCTACAGCCGTACTATGGCTACACCTTC.